Listed here is a single T cell receptor (beta chain). Its antigen remains unidentified. The sample comes from a study of T cell repertoires in cytomegalovirus infection. About the study: Indications came from public TCR beta signatures; they pointed to CMV infection and to a matching HLA type. Study conclusions and caveats: Carriers of CMV plus the relevant HLA were identified by cumulative public TCR beta family frequency. HLA-C-restricted CMV clonotypes gave the most frequent clonotype in two of eight donors.

Germline V gene sequence: CDR1 MNHEY, CDR2 SMNVEV (reference sequence). Trimming removed 5 bases at V and 1 base at J, with 11 bases between. The CDR3 length is 14 residues. MiXCR, run by TCRdb on the reads, gives a single entry per CDR3 protein. The sample lists about 230,000 distinct CDR3 sequences; roughly 22% were seen once. The chain joins TRBV27 to TRBJ2-5; D call uncertain. Sequenced material: CD8+ T cells from PBMCs. The source of this sequence is a human donor in good health (CMV status not recorded). Some clones in this sample may be carry-over from other donors' samples. CDR3 protein: CASSPYTAQETQYF. DNA for the CDR3: TGTGCCAGCAGTCCATATACCGCCCAAGAGACCCAGTACTTC.